Below, 29 T cell receptor beta chains from the same sample are listed, as sequenced in a study of shared clonotypes between healthy human individuals. Assay used: immunoSEQ multiplex PCR; TCRdb lists only in-frame clones, some missing. The table lists about 2.5 million clones, about nine tenths of them singletons. The sample comprised naive CD4+ T cells from PBMCs. Regarding subset: CD45RA+ positively selected. These receptors were taken from a man between 18 and 29 years old in good health. Some clones in this sample may be carry-over from other donors' samples.

The rearrangement joins TRBV19 to TRBJ1-2; D is perhaps TRBD1 (6 bases). Germline values: CDR1 LNHDA, CDR2 SQIVND (reference sequence). Trimming removed 5 bases from V and 1 base from J, with 17 bases in between. This CDR3 comprises 16 residues. The CDR3 DNA follows: TGTGCCAGTAGTTCGCCTCTGGGGGCTAATAACTATGGCTACACCTTC. This translates into CASSSPLGANNYGYTF.

V and J are TRBV19 and TRBJ2-7; 9 bases are a match to TRBD2. The V gene's germline CDR1 is LNHDA and CDR2 SQIVND (reference sequence). With 8 bases clipped from V and 3 bases from J, the junction kept 8 bases outside the gene matches. There are 14 residues in the CDR3. CDR3 loop: CASAGSGRGYEQYF. CDR3 sequence (DNA): TGTGCCAGTGCCGGTAGCGGGAGAGGCTACGAGCAGTACTTC.

V gene TRBV30 combines with J gene TRBJ1-2; 7 bases map to TRBD1. The germline CDR1 and CDR2 sequences are GTSNPN and SVGIG (reference sequence). Trimming took 0 bases from V and 4 from J; bases not matched to a gene: 8. CDR3 length equals 15 residues. CDR3 coding DNA: TGTGCCTGGAGTGTAGCAGACAGGGAGACCTATGGCTACACCTTC. Protein sequence: CAWSVADRETYGYTF. Looking up the rest from reference TRBV30 and TRBJ1-2 gives the full variable domain: SQTIHQWPATLVQPVGSPLSLECTVEGTSNPNLYWYRQAAGRGLQLLFYSVGIGQISSEVPQNLSASRPQDRQFILSSKKLLLSDSGFYLCAWSVADRETYGYTFGSGTRLTVV.

This clone was seen just once. The rearrangement joins TRBV7-9 to TRBJ2-5; D is unclear. The V and J ends lost 6 bases and 1 base respectively, with 9 bases between them. The CDR3 runs to 13 residues. Germline V gene lookup returns CDR1 SEHNR and CDR2 FQNEAQ (reference sequence). CDR3 loop: CASSPPTQETQYF. In DNA form, the CDR3 reads TGTGCCAGCAGTCCACCGACCCAAGAGACCCAGTACTTC. The full variable domain, rest sourced from reference TRBV7-9 and TRBJ2-5, is DTGVSQNPRHKITKRGQNVTFRCDPISEHNRLYWYRQTLGQGPEFLTYFQNEAQLEKSRLLSDRFSAERPKGSFSTLEIQRTEQGDSAMYLCASSPPTQETQYFGPGTRLLVL.

The rearrangement uses TRBV30 and TRBJ2-4; D is perhaps TRBD2 (5 bases). Germline lookup yields CDR1 GTSNPN and CDR2 SVGIG (reference sequence). V gave up 5 bases and J gave up 2 bases, with 13 bases separating them. This CDR3 comprises 14 residues. The CDR3 loop is CAWGQTGTKNIQYF. In DNA form, the CDR3 reads TGTGCCTGGGGCCAAACCGGGACCAAAAACATTCAGTACTTC.

The rearrangement links TRBV7-9 to TRBJ2-7; 8 bases align to TRBD1. Germline CDR1 reads SEHNR; CDR2 reads FQNEAQ (reference sequence). CDR3 length: 16 amino acids. The V gene end was trimmed by 5 bases and the J gene end by 4 bases; junction bases not matched to a gene: 13. CDR3 protein: CASSPARRQGAYEQYF. The CDR3 bases are TGTGCCAGCAGCCCAGCTCGGAGGCAGGGGGCTTACGAGCAGTACTTC.

This sequence joins TRBV5-1 and TRBJ2-1, with 10 bases matching TRBD2. From germline, CDR1 is SGHRS and CDR2 YFSETQ. The CDR3 spans 15 residues. V lost 5 bases to trimming and J lost 8 bases; unmatched junction nucleotides: 10. The CDR3 protein is CASSRPGLAPDEQFF. The CDR3 DNA is TGCGCCAGCAGTCGACCGGGACTAGCGCCGGATGAGCAGTTCTTC. Looking up the rest from reference TRBV5-1 and TRBJ2-1 gives the full variable domain: KAGVTQTPRYLIKTRGQQVTLSCSPISGHRSVSWYQQTPGQGLQFLFEYFSETQRNKGNFPGRFSGRQFSNSRSEMNVSTLELGDSALYLCASSRPGLAPDEQFFGPGTRLTVL.

The rearrangement uses TRBV14 and TRBJ1-4; no firm D call. V dropped 2 bases and J dropped 7 bases, with 11 bases sitting between them. The CDR3 totals 14 residues. Germline loops: CDR1 SGHDN, CDR2 FVKESK. The CDR3 region has the DNA TGTGCCAGCAGCCAACCTGGAGCGGGTGAAAAACTGTTTTTT. Its protein product is CASSQPGAGEKLFF. The variable domain in full, completed from reference TRBV14 and TRBJ1-4, reads EAGVTQFPSHSVIEKGQTVTLRCDPISGHDNLYWYRRVMGKEIKFLLHFVKESKQDESGMPNNRFLAERTGGTYSTLKVQPAELEDSGVYFCASSQPGAGEKLFFGSGTQLSVL.

The V gene is TRBV5-5, the J gene TRBJ1-1; 8 nucleotides match TRBD1. This CDR3 is 13 amino acids long. V gave up 4 bases and J gave up 4 bases; unmatched junction bases: 3. Germline loops: CDR1 SGHKS, CDR2 YYEKEE (reference sequence). The CDR3 protein is CASSTGGTTEAFF. CDR3 in DNA: TGTGCCAGCAGCACAGGGGGAACCACTGAAGCTTTCTTT.

The rearrangement joins TRBV5-4 to TRBJ2-6, with D maybe TRBD2 (6 bases). The CDR3 runs to 16 residues. Per germline, CDR1 SGHNT and CDR2 YYREEE (reference sequence). The germline V and J ends were trimmed by 7 bases and 1 base, with 15 bases remaining between them. The CDR3 sequence is CASPSDAGSGANVLTF. CDR3 bases: TGTGCCAGCCCCTCGGATGCGGGATCTGGGGCCAACGTCCTGACTTTC.

The chain joins TRBV7-9 to TRBJ2-7; 11 bases agree with TRBD2. This CDR3 region has 16 residues. J lost 6 bases, V lost 3 bases, and 10 bases had no gene match. In germline, CDR1 is SEHNR, CDR2 FQNEAQ (reference sequence). The CDR3 sequence: CASSFLHLAGGGEQYF. The CDR3 coding sequence is TGTGCCAGCAGCTTTCTCCACCTAGCGGGAGGTGGCGAGCAGTACTTC.

This chain links TRBV7-9 with TRBJ2-7, with TRBD2 matching 9 bases. After removal of 5 bases from V and 4 bases from J, the junction contained 6 bases not matched to a gene. The germline gives CDR1 SEHNR, CDR2 FQNEAQ (reference sequence). This CDR3 region has 14 residues. CDR3 in amino acids: CASSAWGLAYEQYF. Written as DNA, the CDR3 is TGTGCCAGCAGCGCCTGGGGACTAGCATACGAGCAGTACTTC.

The sample holds one count of this clone. The V and J genes are TRBV18 and TRBJ2-1; 11 nucleotides align to TRBD1. With 0 bases clipped from V and 5 bases from J, the junction kept 6 bases outside the gene matches. The CDR3 extends over 17 amino acids. The germline gives CDR1 KGHSH, CDR2 LQKENI. This chain's CDR3 is CASSPPRRDRGDNEQFF. The CDR3 region has the DNA TGTGCCAGCTCACCACCGAGGAGGGACAGGGGGGACAATGAGCAGTTCTTC.

On this clone: The sample holds other DNA sequences that translate to the same CDR3. V and J are TRBV7-2 and TRBJ2-3, with D tentatively TRBD1 or TRBD2 (5 bases each). Deletions cut 3 bases from V and 10 bases from J, with 14 bases between. This CDR3 is 13 amino acids long. Per the germline V gene, CDR1 is SGHTA and CDR2 is FQGNSA. CDR3: CASSLGDAAAQYF. The CDR3 nucleotides read TGTGCCAGCAGCTTGGGGGACGCCGCTGCGCAGTATTTT.

This chain links TRBV28 with TRBJ1-3; a possible D gene is TRBD1 (5 bases). V lost 3 bases, J lost 6 bases, and 12 bases lay in between. Per the germline V gene, CDR1 is MDHEN and CDR2 is SYDVKM. The CDR3 loop spans 14 amino acids. The CDR3: CASSFSRGVNTIYF. In nucleotides, the CDR3 is TGTGCCAGCAGTTTCTCGCGAGGGGTAAACACCATATATTTT.

The chain uses TRBV28 and TRBJ2-6; no firm D call. V was shortened by 6 bases and J by 0 bases, with 9 bases between the two germline ends. CDR1 is MDHEN and CDR2 is SYDVKM in the germline V gene. CDR3 length: 15 residues. The CDR3 is CASRARSSGANVLTF. In DNA form, the CDR3 reads TGTGCCAGCAGGGCGCGGAGCTCTGGGGCCAACGTCCTGACTTTC. The full variable domain, in which reference TRBV28 and TRBJ2-6 provide the parts outside the CDR3, is DVKVTQSSRYLVKRTGEKVFLECVQDMDHENMFWYRQDPGLGLRLIYFSYDVKMKEKGDIPEGYSVSREKKERFSLILESASTNQTSMYLCASRARSSGANVLTFGAGSRLTVL.

Worth noting for this clone: This specimen includes other DNA sequences encoding the same CDR3. CDR3 nucleotides: TGTGCCAGCTCACCACCGGGGACAGGGAACACTGAAGCTTTCTTT. Protein sequence: CASSPPGTGNTEAFF. The rearrangement links TRBV18 to TRBJ1-1; 8 bases map to TRBD1. Germline V gene sequence: CDR1 KGHSH, CDR2 LQKENI. This CDR3 is 15 amino acids long. The V gene end was trimmed by 0 bases and the J gene end by 1 base; junction bases not matched to a gene: 1. The full variable domain, in which reference TRBV18 and TRBJ1-1 provide the parts outside the CDR3, is NAGVMQNPRHLVRRRGQEARLRCSPMKGHSHVYWYRQLPEEGLKFMVYLQKENIIDESGMPKERFSAEFPKEGPSILRIQQVVRGDSAAYFCASSPPGTGNTEAFFGQGTRLTVV.

With regard to this clone: Other DNA sequences in the same sample also yield this CDR3. This chain connects TRBV9 to TRBJ1-2; the match to TRBD1 covers 9 bases. The J segment lost 8 bases and the V segment lost 1 base, leaving 0 bases of the junction unmatched. CDR3 length equals 12 residues. CDR1 is SGDLS and CDR2 is YYNGEE in the germline V gene. The CDR3 sequence: CASSVTGGGYTF. CDR3 in DNA: TGTGCCAGCAGCGTAACAGGGGGCGGCTACACCTTC.

The CDR3 DNA sequence: TGTGCCAGCAGTCCCCGGCCGACAGGGTATGGCTACACCTTC. It codes for CASSPRPTGYGYTF. J is TRBJ1-2 and V is TRBV27, with 7 nucleotides matching TRBD1. This CDR3 is 14 amino acids long. J lost 5 bases, V lost 5 bases, and 8 bases had no gene match. Germline loops: CDR1 MNHEY, CDR2 SMNVEV (reference sequence).

The rearrangement joins TRBV11-2 to TRBJ2-1; no reliable D call. Germline V gene lookup returns CDR1 SGHAT and CDR2 FQNNGV. The V and J ends lost 2 bases and 4 bases respectively, with 6 bases between them. The CDR3 runs 13 residues. CDR3 region: CASSLTPYNEQFF. CDR3 DNA sequence: TGTGCCAGCAGCTTAACACCTTACAATGAGCAGTTCTTC.

The chain joins TRBV18 to TRBJ2-2; D is uncertain. This CDR3 has 15 residues. Trimming stripped 2 bases from V and 0 bases from J, with 7 bases between. Germline assignment: CDR1 KGHSH and CDR2 LQKENI. The CDR3 reads CASSPVAANTGELFF. The CDR3 region has the DNA TGTGCCAGCTCACCAGTAGCCGCGAACACCGGGGAGCTGTTTTTT.

The J gene is TRBJ1-1, the V gene TRBV7-2; D is ambiguous. The V gene's germline CDR1 is SGHTA and CDR2 FQGNSA. V was cut by 5 bases and J by 3 bases, with 13 bases left in between. The CDR3 has 14 residues. In DNA form, the CDR3 reads TGTGCCAGCAGCCGTGAGATTTCGGACACTGAAGCTTTCTTT. Translation: CASSREISDTEAFF. Full variable domain (rest looked up from reference TRBV7-2 and TRBJ1-1): GAGVSQSPSNKVTEKGKDVELRCDPISGHTALYWYRQSLGQGLEFLIYFQGNSAPDKSGLPSDRFSAERTGGSVSTLTIQRTQQEDSAVYLCASSREISDTEAFFGQGTRLTVV.

The V gene is TRBV18, the J gene TRBJ2-5; 7 nucleotides agree with TRBD2. CDR3 length equals 15 residues. V trimming: 4 bases; J trimming: 2 bases; junction bases outside the gene matches: 7. The germline gives CDR1 KGHSH, CDR2 LQKENI. The CDR3 nucleotides read TGTGCCAGCTCACTGCGGGAGCGGCGGCAAGAGACCCAGTACTTC. Translation gives CASSLRERRQETQYF.

The chain has TRBV11-1 and TRBJ2-7, with 14 nucleotides matching TRBD2. Germline-derived CDR1 and CDR2 are SGHAT and FQDESV (reference sequence). J was trimmed by 4 bases and V by 5 bases; bases with no gene match: 4. This CDR3 has 15 amino acids. For the CDR3, the DNA is TGTGCCAGCAGCCTGGGACTAGCGGGAGAATACGAGCAGTACTTC. The encoded protein is CASSLGLAGEYEQYF.

The V call is TRBV6-5, the J call TRBJ2-7; 10 nucleotides align to TRBD2. The CDR3 is 16 residues long. Losses at the gene ends were 2 bases for V and 3 bases for J; bases not matched to a gene: 7. In germline, CDR1 is MNHEY, CDR2 SVGAGI. This chain's CDR3 is CASSYRSSGSFYEQYF. The CDR3 DNA follows: TGTGCCAGCAGTTACCGCTCTAGCGGGAGTTTCTACGAGCAGTACTTC.

The CDR3, as DNA: TGTGCCAGCAGCTTAGAGGCGGGACAGGGTATCTATGGCTACACCTTC. Amino acid sequence: CASSLEAGQGIYGYTF. The chain is built from TRBV7-8 and TRBJ1-2, with TRBD1 matching over 9 bases. This CDR3 comprises 16 residues. Per germline, CDR1 SGHVS and CDR2 FQNEAQ. V lost 1 base and J lost 4; bases outside the gene matches: 7.

The chain is built from TRBV28 and TRBJ1-4; D gene uncertain. CDR3 size: 14 residues. Trimming shortened V by 5 bases and J by 6 bases, and 13 bases separated the two germline ends. Germline CDR1 reads MDHEN; CDR2 reads SYDVKM. For the CDR3, the DNA is TGTGCCAGCAGTATAGGAGGAGGAGATGAAAAACTGTTTTTT. This sequence encodes CASSIGGGDEKLFF.

Notes on this clone: At one of its ends the junction is not consistent with the germline gene, which may arise from a read error. The chain links TRBV27 to TRBJ2-1; D may match TRBD1 or TRBD2 (5 bases each). The CDR3 is 11 amino acids. Per germline, CDR1 MNHEY and CDR2 SMNVEV (reference sequence). CDR3 loop: CASSTGTAKIF. CDR3 nucleotides: TGTGCCAGCAGTACCGGGACCGCCAAAATCTTC.

Regarding this clone: This specimen includes other DNA sequences encoding the same CDR3. The V gene is TRBV7-3, the J gene TRBJ1-1; unclear D gene. The CDR3 contains 13 residues. Deletions cut 3 bases from V and 3 bases from J, with 8 bases between. The germline V gene has CDR1 SGHTA and CDR2 FQGTGA. Here the CDR3 reads CASSFSRDTEAFF. The CDR3 coding sequence is TGTGCCAGCAGCTTCTCTCGGGACACTGAAGCTTTCTTT.